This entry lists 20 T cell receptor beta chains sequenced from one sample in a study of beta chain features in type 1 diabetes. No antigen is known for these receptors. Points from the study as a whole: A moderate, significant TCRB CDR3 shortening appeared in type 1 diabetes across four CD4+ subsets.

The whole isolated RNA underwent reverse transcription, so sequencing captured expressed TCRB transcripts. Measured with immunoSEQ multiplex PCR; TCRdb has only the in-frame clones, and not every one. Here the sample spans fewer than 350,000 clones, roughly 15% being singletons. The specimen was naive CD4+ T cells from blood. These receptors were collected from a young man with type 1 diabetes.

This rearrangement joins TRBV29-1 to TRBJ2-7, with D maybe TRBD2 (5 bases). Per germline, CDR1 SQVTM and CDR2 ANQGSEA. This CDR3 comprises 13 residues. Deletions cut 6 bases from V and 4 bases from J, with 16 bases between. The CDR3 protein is CSVSGGLRYEQYF. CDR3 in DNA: TGCAGCGTGTCTGGCGGGCTAAGGTACGAGCAGTACTTC.

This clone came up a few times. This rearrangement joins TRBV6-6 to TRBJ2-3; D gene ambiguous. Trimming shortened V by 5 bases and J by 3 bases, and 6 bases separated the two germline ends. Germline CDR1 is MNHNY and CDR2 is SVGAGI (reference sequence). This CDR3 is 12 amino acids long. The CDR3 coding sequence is TGTGCCAGCAGTCGAACAACAGATACGCAGTATTTT. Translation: CASSRTTDTQYF.

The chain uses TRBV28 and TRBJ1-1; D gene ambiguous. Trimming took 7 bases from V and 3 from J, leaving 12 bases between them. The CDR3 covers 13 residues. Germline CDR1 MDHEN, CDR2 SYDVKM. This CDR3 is CASNYRRYTEAFF. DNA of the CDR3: TGTGCCAGCAACTATCGACGGTACACTGAAGCTTTCTTT.

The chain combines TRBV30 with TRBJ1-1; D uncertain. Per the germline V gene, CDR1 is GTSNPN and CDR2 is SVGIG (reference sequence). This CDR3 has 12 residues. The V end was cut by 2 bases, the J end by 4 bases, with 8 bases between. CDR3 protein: CAWSTLGTEAFF. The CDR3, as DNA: TGTGCCTGGAGTACGCTAGGCACTGAAGCTTTCTTT. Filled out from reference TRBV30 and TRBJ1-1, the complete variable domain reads SQTIHQWPATLVQPVGSPLSLECTVEGTSNPNLYWYRQAAGRGLQLLFYSVGIGQISSEVPQNLSASRPQDRQFILSSKKLLLSDSGFYLCAWSTLGTEAFFGQGTRLTVV.

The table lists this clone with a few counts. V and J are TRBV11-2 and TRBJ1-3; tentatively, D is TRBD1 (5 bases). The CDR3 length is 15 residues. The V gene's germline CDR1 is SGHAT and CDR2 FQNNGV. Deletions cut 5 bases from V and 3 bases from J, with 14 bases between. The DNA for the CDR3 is TGTGCCAGCAGCCCCCATGCGGGGCTTGGAAACACCATATATTTT. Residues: CASSPHAGLGNTIYF.

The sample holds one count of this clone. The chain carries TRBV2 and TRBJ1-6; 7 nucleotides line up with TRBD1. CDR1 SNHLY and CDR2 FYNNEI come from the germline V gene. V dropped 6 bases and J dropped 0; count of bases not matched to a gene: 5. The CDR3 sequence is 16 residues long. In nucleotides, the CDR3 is TGTGCCAGCAGCCGTAGACAGGGCTCCTATAATTCACCCCTCCACTTT. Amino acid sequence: CASSRRQGSYNSPLHF.

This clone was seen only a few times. The CDR3 protein is CASDSGTSREQFF. CDR3 sequence (DNA): TGTGCCAGCGACTCGGGGACTAGTCGGGAGCAGTTCTTC. The rearrangement joins TRBV2 to TRBJ2-1; 8 bases are a match to TRBD2. The CDR3 is 13 amino acids. V was pared by 8 bases and J by 10 bases, with 10 bases of the junction left unmatched. Germline loops: CDR1 SNHLY, CDR2 FYNNEI.

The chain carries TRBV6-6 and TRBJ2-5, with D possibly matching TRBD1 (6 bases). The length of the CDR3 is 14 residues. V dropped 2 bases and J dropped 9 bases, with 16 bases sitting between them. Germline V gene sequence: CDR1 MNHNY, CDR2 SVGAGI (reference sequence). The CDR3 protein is CASSYAGTPGAQYF. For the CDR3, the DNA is TGTGCCAGCAGTTACGCAGGGACCCCAGGGGCCCAGTACTTC.

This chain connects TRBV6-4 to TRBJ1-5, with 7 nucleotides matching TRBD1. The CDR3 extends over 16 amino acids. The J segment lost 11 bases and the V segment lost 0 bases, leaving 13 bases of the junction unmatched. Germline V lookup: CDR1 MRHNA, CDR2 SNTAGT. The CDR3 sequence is CASSDSIPGGGGAQHF. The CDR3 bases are TGTGCCAGCAGTGACTCGATTCCAGGGGGTGGAGGGGCCCAGCATTTT.

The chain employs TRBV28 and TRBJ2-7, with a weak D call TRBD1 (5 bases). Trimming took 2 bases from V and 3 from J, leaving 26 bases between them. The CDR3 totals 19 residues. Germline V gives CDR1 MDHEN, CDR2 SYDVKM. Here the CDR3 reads CASSLVSGQGSRLRYEQYF. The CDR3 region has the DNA TGTGCCAGCAGTTTAGTGTCCGGGCAGGGAAGTAGGCTTCGCTACGAGCAGTACTTC.

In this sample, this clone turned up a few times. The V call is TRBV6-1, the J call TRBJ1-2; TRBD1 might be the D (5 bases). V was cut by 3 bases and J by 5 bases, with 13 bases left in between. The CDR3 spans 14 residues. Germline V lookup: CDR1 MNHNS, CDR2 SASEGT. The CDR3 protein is CASSDNRGWYGYTF. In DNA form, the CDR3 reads TGTGCCAGCAGTGATAATAGGGGATGGTATGGCTACACCTTC.

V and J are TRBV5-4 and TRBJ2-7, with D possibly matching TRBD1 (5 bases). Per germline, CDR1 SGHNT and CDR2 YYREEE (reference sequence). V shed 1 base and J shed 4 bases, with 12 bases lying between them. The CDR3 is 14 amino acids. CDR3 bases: TGTGCCAGCAGCTTGCAGGGCTTAGGGTACGAGCAGTACTTC. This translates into CASSLQGLGYEQYF.

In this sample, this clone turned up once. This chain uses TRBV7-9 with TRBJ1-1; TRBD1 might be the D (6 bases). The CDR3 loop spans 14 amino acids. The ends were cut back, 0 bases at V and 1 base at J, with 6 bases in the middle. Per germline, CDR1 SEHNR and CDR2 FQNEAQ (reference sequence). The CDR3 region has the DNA TGTGCCAGCAGCTTAGCGGACAGGAACACTGAAGCTTTCTTT. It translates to CASSLADRNTEAFF.

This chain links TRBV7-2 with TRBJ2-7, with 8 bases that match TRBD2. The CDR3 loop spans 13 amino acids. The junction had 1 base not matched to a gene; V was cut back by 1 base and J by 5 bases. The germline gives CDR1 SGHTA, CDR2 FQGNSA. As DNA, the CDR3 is TGTGCCAGCAGCTTAGAAGCGGGGGACGAGCAGTACTTC. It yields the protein CASSLEAGDEQYF.

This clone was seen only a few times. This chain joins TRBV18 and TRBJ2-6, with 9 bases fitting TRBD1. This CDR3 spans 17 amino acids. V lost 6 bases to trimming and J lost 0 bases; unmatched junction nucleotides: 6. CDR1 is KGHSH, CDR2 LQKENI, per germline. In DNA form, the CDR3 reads TGTGCCAGCTCCTCCGACAGGGGGTACTCTGGGGCCAACGTCCTGACTTTC. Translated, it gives CASSSDRGYSGANVLTF.

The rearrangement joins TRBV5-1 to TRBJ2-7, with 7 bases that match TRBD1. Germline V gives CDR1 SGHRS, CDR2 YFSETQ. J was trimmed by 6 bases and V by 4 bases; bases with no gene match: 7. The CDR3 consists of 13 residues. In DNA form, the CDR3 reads TGCGCCAGCAGCCTAGACAGGGAAGCCGAGCAGTACTTC. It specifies CASSLDREAEQYF.

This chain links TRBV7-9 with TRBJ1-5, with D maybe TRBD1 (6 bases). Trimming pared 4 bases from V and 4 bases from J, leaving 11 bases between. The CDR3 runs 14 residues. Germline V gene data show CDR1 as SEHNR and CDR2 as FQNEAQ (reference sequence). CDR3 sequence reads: CASSYGQGNQPQHF. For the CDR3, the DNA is TGTGCCAGCAGCTACGGCCAGGGGAATCAGCCCCAGCATTTT.

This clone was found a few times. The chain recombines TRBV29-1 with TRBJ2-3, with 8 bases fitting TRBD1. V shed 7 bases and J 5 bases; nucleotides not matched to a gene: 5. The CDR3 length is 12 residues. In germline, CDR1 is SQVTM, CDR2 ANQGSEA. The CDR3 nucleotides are TGCAGCGGGATGACAGGGGTAGATACGCAGTATTTT. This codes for CSGMTGVDTQYF.

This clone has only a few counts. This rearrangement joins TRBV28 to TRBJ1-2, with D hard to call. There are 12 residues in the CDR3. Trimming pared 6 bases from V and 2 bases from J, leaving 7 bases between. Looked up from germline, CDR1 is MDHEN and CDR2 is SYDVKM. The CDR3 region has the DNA TGTGCCAGCAGCCGCCGGAACTATGGCTACACCTTC. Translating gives CASSRRNYGYTF.

CDR3 DNA sequence: TGCGCCAGCAGCTTAGTAAGCGGTGCCTCCTACGAGCAGTACTTC. Amino acids: CASSLVSGASYEQYF. This sequence joins TRBV5-1 and TRBJ2-7; maybe TRBD2 (5 bases). CDR1 SGHRS and CDR2 YFSETQ come from the germline V gene. The CDR3 loop spans 15 amino acids. With 2 bases removed from V and 0 bases from J, the gap between germline ends came to 12 bases.